This T cell receptor (beta chain) was sequenced in a study of Ad26.COV2.S vaccination and SARS-CoV-2 variants. This CDR3 spans 14 amino acids. CDR1 and CDR2 (germline): KGHSH, LQKENI. V was shortened by 3 bases and J by 0 bases, with 7 bases between the two germline ends. General study points: For non-spike TCRs, breadth in vaccine recipients resembled that in placebo recipients. Spike-specific TCR breadth ran higher among vaccine recipients than placebo recipients. Reported post-vaccination CD8+ and CD4+ T cell responses to spike showed substantial breadth. From the TCR breadth and depth analyses, total T cell responses may have been underestimated.

Generated by immunoSEQ multiplex PCR, the TCRdb table keeps only in-frame clones and is missing some. The profile covers over 110,000 clones, with about nine tenths appearing a single time and approximately 5% taken by the ten largest. With regard to this clone: Antigen unknown.

The TCR sequence derives from a human donor who had recovered from COVID-19. The sequencing here drew on peripheral blood, taken after recovery from COVID-19. V usage is TRBV18 and J usage is TRBJ2-3; D gene unclear. The CDR3 loop is CASSPTPSTDTQYF. In nucleotides, the CDR3 is TGTGCCAGCTCACCGACACCTAGCACAGATACGCAGTATTTT.